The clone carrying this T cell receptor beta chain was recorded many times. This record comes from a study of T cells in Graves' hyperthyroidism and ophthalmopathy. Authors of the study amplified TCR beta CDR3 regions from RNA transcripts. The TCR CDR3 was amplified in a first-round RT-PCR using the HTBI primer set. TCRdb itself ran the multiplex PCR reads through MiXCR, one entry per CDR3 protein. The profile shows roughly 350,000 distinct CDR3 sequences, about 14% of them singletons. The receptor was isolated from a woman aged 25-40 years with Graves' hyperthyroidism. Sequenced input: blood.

The CDR3 nucleotides read TGCGCCAGCAGTGAGGTAGGGGTTGATGAGCAGTTCTTC. It yields the protein CASSEVGVDEQFF. This chain links TRBV10-1 with TRBJ2-1; possibly TRBD1 for D (5 bases). Trimming took off 2 bases at V and 8 bases at J, with 10 bases between the two ends. This CDR3 region has 13 residues. Germline CDR1 WNHNN, CDR2 SYGVQD (reference sequence).